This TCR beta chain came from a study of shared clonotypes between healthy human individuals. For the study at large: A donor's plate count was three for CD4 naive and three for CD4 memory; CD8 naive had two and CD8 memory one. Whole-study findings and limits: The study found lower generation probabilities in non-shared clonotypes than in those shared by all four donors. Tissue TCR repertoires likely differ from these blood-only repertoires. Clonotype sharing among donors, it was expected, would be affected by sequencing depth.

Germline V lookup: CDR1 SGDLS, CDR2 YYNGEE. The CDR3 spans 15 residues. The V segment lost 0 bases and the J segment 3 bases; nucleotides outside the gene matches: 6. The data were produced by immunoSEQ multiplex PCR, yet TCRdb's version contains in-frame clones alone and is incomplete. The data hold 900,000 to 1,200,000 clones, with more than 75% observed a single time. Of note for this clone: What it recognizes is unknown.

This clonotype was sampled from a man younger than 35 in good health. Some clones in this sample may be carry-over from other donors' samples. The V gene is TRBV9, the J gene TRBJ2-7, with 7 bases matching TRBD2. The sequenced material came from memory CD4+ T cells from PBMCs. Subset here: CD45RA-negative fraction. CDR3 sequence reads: CASSVEAGAYYEQYF. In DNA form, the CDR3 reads TGTGCCAGCAGCGTAGAGGCGGGAGCCTACTACGAGCAGTACTTC.